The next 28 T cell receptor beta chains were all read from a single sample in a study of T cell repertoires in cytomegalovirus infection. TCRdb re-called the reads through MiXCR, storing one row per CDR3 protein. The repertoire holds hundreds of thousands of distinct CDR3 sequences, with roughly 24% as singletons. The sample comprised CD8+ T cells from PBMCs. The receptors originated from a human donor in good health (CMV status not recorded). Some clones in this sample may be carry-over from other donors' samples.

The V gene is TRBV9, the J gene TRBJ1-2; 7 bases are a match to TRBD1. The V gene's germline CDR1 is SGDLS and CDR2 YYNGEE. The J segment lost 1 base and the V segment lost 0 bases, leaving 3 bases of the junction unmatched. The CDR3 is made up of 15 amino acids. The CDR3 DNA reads TGTGCCAGCAGCGTAGTACAGGGGTATAACTATGGCTACACCTTC. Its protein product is CASSVVQGYNYGYTF.

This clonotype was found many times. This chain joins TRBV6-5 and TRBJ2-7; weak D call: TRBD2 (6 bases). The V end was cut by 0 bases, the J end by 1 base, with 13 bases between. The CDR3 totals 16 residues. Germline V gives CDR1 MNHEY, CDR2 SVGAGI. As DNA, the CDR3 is TGTGCCAGCAGTTACTCGGAGGGATATTTATCCTACGAGCAGTACTTC. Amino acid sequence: CASSYSEGYLSYEQYF.

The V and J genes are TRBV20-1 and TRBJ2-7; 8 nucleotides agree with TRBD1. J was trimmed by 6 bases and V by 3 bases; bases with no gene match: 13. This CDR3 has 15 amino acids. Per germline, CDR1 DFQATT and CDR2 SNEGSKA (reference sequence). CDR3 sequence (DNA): TGCAGTGCTAGTGGTAGGCGGGCAGGGGGCGGCGAGCAGTACGTC. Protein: CSASGRRAGGGEQYV.

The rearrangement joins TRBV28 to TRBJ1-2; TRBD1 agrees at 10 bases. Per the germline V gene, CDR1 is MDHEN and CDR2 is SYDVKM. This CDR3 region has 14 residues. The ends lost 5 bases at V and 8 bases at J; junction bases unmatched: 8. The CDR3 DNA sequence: TGTGCCAGCAGTCCGGACAGGGGGTTGTCGGGCTACACCTTC. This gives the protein CASSPDRGLSGYTF.

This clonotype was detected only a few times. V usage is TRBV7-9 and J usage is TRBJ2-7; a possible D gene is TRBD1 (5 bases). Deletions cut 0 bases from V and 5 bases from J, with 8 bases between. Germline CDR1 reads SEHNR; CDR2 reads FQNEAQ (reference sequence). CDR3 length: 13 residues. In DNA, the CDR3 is TGTGCCAGCAGCTTAGCGGAAGGGGACGAGCAGTACGTC. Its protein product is CASSLAEGDEQYV.

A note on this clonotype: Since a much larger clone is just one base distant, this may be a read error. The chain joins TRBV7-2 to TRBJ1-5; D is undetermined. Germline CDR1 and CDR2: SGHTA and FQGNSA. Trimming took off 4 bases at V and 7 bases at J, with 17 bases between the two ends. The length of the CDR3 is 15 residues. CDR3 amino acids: CASSSTGGWKQPQHF. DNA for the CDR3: TGTGCCAGCAGCTCAACGGGTGGATGGAAACAGCCCCAGCATTTT.

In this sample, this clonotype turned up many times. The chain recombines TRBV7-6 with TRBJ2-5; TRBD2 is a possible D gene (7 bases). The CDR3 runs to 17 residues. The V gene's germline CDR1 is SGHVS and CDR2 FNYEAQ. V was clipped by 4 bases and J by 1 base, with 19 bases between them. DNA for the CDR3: TGTGCCAGCAGCTCGAGGGGGGGCGGACCATCCCAAGAGACCCAGTACTTC. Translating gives CASSSRGGGPSQETQYF.

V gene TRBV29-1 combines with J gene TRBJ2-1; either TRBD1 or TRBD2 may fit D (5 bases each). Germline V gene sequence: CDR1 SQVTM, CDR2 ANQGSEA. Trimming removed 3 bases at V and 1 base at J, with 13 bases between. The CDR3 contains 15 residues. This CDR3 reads CSVDGTTESYNEQFF. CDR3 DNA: TGCAGCGTTGATGGGACCACCGAATCCTACAATGAGCAGTTCTTC.

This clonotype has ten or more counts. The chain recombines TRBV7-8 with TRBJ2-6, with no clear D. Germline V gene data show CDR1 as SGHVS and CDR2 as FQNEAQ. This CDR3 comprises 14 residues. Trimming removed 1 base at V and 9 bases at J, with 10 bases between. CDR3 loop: CASSLVPAFNVLTF. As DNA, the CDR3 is TGTGCCAGCAGCTTAGTTCCAGCCTTCAACGTCCTGACTTTC.

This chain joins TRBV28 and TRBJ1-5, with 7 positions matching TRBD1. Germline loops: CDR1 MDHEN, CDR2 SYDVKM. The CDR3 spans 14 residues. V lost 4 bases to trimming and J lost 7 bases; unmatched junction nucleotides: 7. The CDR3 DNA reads TGTGCCAGCAGTTCGACAGGGTTCGGGCAGCCCCAGCATTTT. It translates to CASSSTGFGQPQHF.

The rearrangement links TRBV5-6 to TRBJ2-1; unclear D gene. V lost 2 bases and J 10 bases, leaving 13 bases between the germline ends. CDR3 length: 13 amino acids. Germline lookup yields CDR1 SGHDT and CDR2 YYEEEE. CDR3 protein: CASSLNGPREQFF. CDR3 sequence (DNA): TGTGCCAGCAGCTTAAACGGGCCTCGGGAGCAGTTCTTC.

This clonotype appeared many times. The CDR3 DNA reads TGTGCCAGCAGTTTATGGTATGGACTAGCGGGGGGTCCAACCACAGATACGCAGTATTTT. This sequence encodes CASSLWYGLAGGPTTDTQYF. The chain employs TRBV28 and TRBJ2-3; 14 bases are a match to TRBD2. Germline V CDR1 and CDR2: MDHEN, SYDVKM. This CDR3 spans 20 amino acids. Germline trimming cut 0 bases from V and 2 bases from J; bases unmatched to any gene: 10.

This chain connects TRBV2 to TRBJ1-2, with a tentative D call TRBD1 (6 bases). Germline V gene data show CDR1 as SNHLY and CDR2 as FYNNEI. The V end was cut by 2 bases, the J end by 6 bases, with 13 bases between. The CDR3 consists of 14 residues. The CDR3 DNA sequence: TGTGCCAGCAGTGAACTACAGGGCGTAGATGGCTACACCTTC. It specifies CASSELQGVDGYTF.

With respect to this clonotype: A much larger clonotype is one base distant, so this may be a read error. CDR3 residues: CASGLALAGGHTQYF. CDR3 nucleotide sequence: TGTGCCAGCGGCTTAGCGCTAGCGGGCGGGCATACGCAGTATTTT. The rearrangement links TRBV7-6 to TRBJ2-3, with 8 nucleotides matching TRBD2. The CDR3 length is 15 residues. Germline loops: CDR1 SGHVS, CDR2 FNYEAQ.

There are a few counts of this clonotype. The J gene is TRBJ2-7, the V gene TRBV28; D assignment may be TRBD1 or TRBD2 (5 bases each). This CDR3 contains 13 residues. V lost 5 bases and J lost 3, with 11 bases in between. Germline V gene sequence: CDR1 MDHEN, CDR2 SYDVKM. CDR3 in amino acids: CASSRGRGYEQYV. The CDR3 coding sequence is TGTGCCAGCAGTCGGGGTAGGGGCTACGAGCAGTACGTC.

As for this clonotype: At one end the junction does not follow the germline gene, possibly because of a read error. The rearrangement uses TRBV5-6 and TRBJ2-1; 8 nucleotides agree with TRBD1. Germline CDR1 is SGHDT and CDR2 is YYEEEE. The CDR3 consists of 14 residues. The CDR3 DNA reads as TGTGCCAACAGCTTTAAGGACAGGGTCAATGAGCAGTTCTTC. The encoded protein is CANSFKDRVNEQFF.

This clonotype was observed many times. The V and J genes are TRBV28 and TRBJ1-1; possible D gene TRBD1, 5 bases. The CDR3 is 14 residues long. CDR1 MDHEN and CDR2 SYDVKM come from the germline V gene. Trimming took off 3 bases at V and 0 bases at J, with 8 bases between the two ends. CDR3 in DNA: TGTGCCAGCAGTTTGGGACTGATGAACACTGAAGCTTTCTTT. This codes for CASSLGLMNTEAFF.

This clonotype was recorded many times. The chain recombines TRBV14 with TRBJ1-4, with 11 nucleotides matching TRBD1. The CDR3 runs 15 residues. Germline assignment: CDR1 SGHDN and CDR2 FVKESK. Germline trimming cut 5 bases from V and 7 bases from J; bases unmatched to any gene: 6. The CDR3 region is CASSSRTGGSEKLFF. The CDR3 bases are TGTGCCAGCAGCTCCAGGACAGGGGGCAGTGAAAAACTGTTTTTT.

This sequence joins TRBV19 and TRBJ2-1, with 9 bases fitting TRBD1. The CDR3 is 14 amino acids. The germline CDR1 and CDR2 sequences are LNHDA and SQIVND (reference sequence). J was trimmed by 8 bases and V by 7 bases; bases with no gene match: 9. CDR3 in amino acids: CASTAGQGGYEQFF. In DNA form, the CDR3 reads TGTGCCAGTACCGCGGGACAGGGAGGTTATGAGCAGTTCTTC.

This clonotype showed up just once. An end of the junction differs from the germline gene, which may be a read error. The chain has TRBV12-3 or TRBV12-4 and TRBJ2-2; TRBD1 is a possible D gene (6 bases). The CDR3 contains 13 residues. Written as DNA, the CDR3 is TGTGTCAGCAGTCCAGGACAGTACGGGGAGCTGTTTTTT. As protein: CVSSPGQYGELFF.

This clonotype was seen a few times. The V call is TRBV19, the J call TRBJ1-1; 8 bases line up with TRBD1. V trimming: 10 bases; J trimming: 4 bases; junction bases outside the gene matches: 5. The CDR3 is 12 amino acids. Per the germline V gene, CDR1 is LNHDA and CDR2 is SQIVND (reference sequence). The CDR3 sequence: CATKTGGTEAFF. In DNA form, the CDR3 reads TGTGCCACCAAAACAGGGGGCACTGAAGCTTTCTTT. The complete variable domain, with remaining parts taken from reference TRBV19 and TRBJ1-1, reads DGGITQSPKYLFRKEGQNVTLSCEQNLNHDAMYWYRQDPGQGLRLIYYSQIVNDFQKGDIAEGYSVSREKKESFPLTVTSAQKNPTAFYLCATKTGGTEAFFGQGTRLTVV.

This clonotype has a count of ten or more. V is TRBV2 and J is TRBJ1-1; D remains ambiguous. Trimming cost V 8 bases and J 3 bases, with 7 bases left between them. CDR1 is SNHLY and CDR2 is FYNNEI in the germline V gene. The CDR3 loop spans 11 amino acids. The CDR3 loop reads CASQTHTEAFF. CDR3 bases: TGTGCCAGCCAGACACACACTGAAGCTTTCTTT.

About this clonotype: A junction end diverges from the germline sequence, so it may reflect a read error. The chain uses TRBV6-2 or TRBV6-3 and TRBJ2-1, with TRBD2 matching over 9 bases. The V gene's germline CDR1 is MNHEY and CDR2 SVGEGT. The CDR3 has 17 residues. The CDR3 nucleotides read TGTGTCAGCAGTTCAACACCGGGGCGGGGGGGTTACAATGAGCAGTTCTTC. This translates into CVSSSTPGRGGYNEQFF.

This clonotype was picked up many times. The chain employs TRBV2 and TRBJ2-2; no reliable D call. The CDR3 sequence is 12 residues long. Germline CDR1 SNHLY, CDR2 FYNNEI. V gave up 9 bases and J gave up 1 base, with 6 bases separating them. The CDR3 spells CARHKNTGELFF. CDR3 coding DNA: TGTGCCAGACACAAGAACACCGGGGAGCTGTTTTTT.

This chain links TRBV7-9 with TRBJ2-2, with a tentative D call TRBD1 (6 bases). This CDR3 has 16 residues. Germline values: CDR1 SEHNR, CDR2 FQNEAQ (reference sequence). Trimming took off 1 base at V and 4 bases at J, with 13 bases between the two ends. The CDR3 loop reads CASSLVLGASTGELFF. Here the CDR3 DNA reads TGTGCCAGCAGCTTAGTACTGGGGGCAAGCACCGGGGAGCTGTTTTTT.

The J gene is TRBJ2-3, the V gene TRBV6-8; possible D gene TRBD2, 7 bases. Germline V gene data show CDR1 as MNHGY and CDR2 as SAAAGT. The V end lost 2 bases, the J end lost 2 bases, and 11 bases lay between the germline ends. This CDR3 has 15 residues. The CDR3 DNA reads TGTGCCAGCAGTTACGCGGGGGCAGTCACAGATACGCAGTATTTT. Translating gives CASSYAGAVTDTQYF.

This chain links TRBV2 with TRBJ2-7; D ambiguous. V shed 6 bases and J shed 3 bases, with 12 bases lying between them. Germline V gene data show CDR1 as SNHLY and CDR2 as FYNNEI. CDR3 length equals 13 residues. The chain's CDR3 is CASRGNGIYEQYV. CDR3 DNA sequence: TGTGCCAGCAGGGGAAACGGAATCTACGAGCAGTACGTC.

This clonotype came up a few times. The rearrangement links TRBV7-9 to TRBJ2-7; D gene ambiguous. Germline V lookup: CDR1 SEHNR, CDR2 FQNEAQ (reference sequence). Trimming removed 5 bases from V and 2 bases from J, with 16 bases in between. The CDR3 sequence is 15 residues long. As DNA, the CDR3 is TGTGCCAGCAGCCCTAAGGTGGAGAAACCCTACGAGCAGTACTTC. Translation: CASSPKVEKPYEQYF.